This T cell receptor (beta chain) was sequenced in a study of T cells in Graves' hyperthyroidism and ophthalmopathy. Graves' hyperthyroidism showing no ophthalmopathy progression within 18 months was considered stable. Hyperthyroidism had been newly diagnosed in patients aged 18 to 65, and its duration was under 2 months. The PBMCs were taken from about 10 ml of fresh peripheral blood. The source material, RNA transcripts, was used to amplify TCR beta CDR3 regions. RT-PCR in the first round (using the HTBI primer set) targeted the TCR CDR3. TCRdb reanalysed the multiplex PCR reads using MiXCR and keeps one entry per CDR3 protein. The table includes more than 550,000 distinct CDR3 sequences, roughly 17% detected once. Study-wide results and caveats: Most expanded thyroid clonotypes above 0.001 also appeared in blood.

A note on this clonotype: Its antigen remains unknown. A junction boundary mismatches the germline segment, possibly from a read error.

Germline V gene sequence: CDR1 SGHRS, CDR2 YFSETQ. The CDR3 runs 14 residues. This TCR came from a man aged 45-65 years with Graves' hyperthyroidism. V usage is TRBV5-1 and J usage is TRBJ2-7; D might be TRBD1 (5 bases). The sample comprised blood. CDR3 in DNA: TGCGCCAGCAGCTTGGTGACAGTTTGGTACGAGCATTACTTC. Its translation: CASSLVTVWYEHYF.